A single T cell receptor (beta chain) is shown here with its context. The germline V gene has CDR1 MNHEY and CDR2 SVGAGI. Trimming at V came to 4 bases and at J to 4 bases, leaving 4 bases not matched to a gene. This CDR3 has 16 amino acids. This sample was taken from a study of OX40 agonist ivuxolimab in advanced cancers. Blood was sampled at baseline, cycle 4 day 1, and cycle 7 day 1. Assay used: immunoSEQ multiplex PCR; TCRdb lists only in-frame clones, some missing. The table lists around 94,000 clones, 80% to 95% of them singletons, with 3.4% in the top ten. The clonotype comes from an adult with an advanced solid tumor such as melanoma, head and neck, liver or kidney cancer. The sample here was CD4+ or CD8+ T cells sorted from blood, taken in a trial of the OX40 agonist ivuxolimab. The chain recombines TRBV6-5 with TRBJ2-3, with TRBD2 matching 14 bases. The CDR3 DNA is TGTGCCAGCAGTTTGGGACTAGCGGGAGTGCCAGATACGCAGTATTTT. Translated, it gives CASSLGLAGVPDTQYF.